One and the same sample provided the 9 T cell receptor beta chains below, sequenced in a study of T cells expressing NK-cell markers. TCRdb reanalyzed the 5' RACE reads, giving one entry per CDR3 protein sequence and no DNA. The listing contains 300,000 to 450,000 distinct CDR3 sequences. The source material was blood T cells: a sorted CD56 or NKG2C T cell subset, CD4+ or CD8+ T cells, or bulk PBMC T cells (not recorded which). These receptors all stem from a man aged 18-70 years in good health.

The V and J genes are TRBV5-1 and TRBJ1-6; TCRdb lists TRBD1, though no DNA is available to test this call. CDR3 size: 15 residues. Germline V lookup: CDR1 SGHRS, CDR2 YFSETQ. The CDR3 is CASSSRDSFNSPLHF.

The chain combines TRBV6-1 with TRBJ2-5; TCRdb's D call, TRBD2, is unchecked because there is no DNA. The germline V gene encodes CDR1 MNHNS and CDR2 SASEGT. The CDR3 consists of 15 residues. The CDR3 sequence is CASNAGTSGRETQYF.

The V and J genes are TRBV2 and TRBJ2-1. The CDR3 contains 14 residues. Germline-derived CDR1 and CDR2 are SNHLY and FYNNEI. CDR3 sequence reads: CASSEGEFRNEQFF.

This rearrangement joins TRBV12-3 or TRBV12-4 to TRBJ2-7; TCRdb indicates TRBD1, and absent DNA this call remains unverified. This CDR3 is built from 16 residues. This CDR3 reads CASRSTLRTGGYEQYF.

The chain is built from TRBV5-1 and TRBJ1-6; absent DNA, TCRdb's TRBD1 call cannot be checked. Germline-derived CDR1 and CDR2 are SGHRS and YFSETQ. The CDR3 consists of 18 residues. CDR3 protein: CASSLGNLGDRNNSPLHF.

The chain is built from TRBV11-1 and TRBJ2-2. CDR3 length equals 15 residues. Germline loops: CDR1 SGHAT, CDR2 FQDESV (reference sequence). The CDR3 reads CASSLAARDTGELFF. Looking up the rest from reference TRBV11-1 and TRBJ2-2 gives the full variable domain: EAEVAQSPRYKITEKSQAVAFWCDPISGHATLYWYRQILGQGPELLVQFQDESVVDDSQLPKDRFSAERLKGVDSTLKIQPAELGDSAMYLCASSLAARDTGELFFGEGSRLTVL.

The rearrangement links TRBV3-1 to TRBJ1-3. This CDR3 has 14 amino acids. Germline CDR1 reads LGHDT; CDR2 reads YNNKEL (reference sequence). This CDR3 is CASSQESAGNTIYF.

The V gene is TRBV7-6, the J gene TRBJ2-3; lacking DNA, the TRBD2 call made by TCRdb goes unchecked. This CDR3 spans 12 amino acids. From germline, CDR1 is SGHVS and CDR2 FNYEAQ. Here the CDR3 reads CASSPGLDTQYF.

V is TRBV6-2 or TRBV6-3 and J is TRBJ2-5. Germline V gives CDR1 MNHEY, CDR2 SVGEGT. This CDR3 has 14 amino acids. The CDR3 here is CASSIQGKWETQYF.